This T cell receptor (beta chain) stems from a study of cytomegalovirus exposure and HLA in healthy donors. Study context: HLA-typed donors were the source of approximately 80 million unique TCRs, which an early data release held.

The PCR ran on 60 Vbeta and 13 Jbeta primers. Repertoires were generated with immunoSEQ multiplex PCR, while TCRdb's copy carries only in-frame clones and drops some. Of around 140,000 clones in the sample, roughly 77% were seen once. This clone was seen a few times. The antigen is undetermined. General observations from the study: Among immune exposure information, only CMV serostatus was available. Three CMV-associated chains were confirmed in vitro to be specific for CMV antigens.

V lost 5 bases and J lost 4, with 9 bases in between. The length of the CDR3 is 13 residues. Germline V gene sequence: CDR1 SSHAT, CDR2 FNYEAQ (reference sequence). The sequenced material came from PBMCs. The TCR originated in a man aged 40-50 years in good health and CMV-seronegative. The chain combines TRBV7-7 with TRBJ1-3; D gene unclear. The CDR3 sequence: CASSLGGGNTIYF. CDR3 coding DNA: TGTGCCAGCAGCCTAGGTGGCGGAAACACCATATATTTT.